This TCR beta chain was sequenced for a study of neurological immune-mediated disorders. The V gene lost 4 bases and the J gene lost 8 bases, with 20 bases spanning the gap. The germline gives CDR1 PRHDT, CDR2 FYEKMQ (reference sequence). CDR3 length equals 15 residues. As for the cDNA, it was generated by 5'RACE with 10-nucleotide random UMIs. TCRdb called the 5' RACE reads again in MiXCR, with one record for every CDR3 protein. The data show over 60,000 distinct CDR3 sequences, around 5.2% seen once. This clonotype was observed many times. Sequenced sample: PBMCs. The rearrangement links TRBV13 to TRBJ1-2; weak D call: TRBD1 (5 bases). The TCR comes from a woman younger than 45 with multiple sclerosis. The CDR3 DNA follows: TGTGCCAGCAGCTGGTCCCCGAGAGAGGGGTCGGGCTACACCTTC. This translates into CASSWSPREGSGYTF. Complete variable domain (other parts from reference TRBV13 and TRBJ1-2): AAGVIQSPRHLIKEKRETATLKCYPIPRHDTVYWYQQGPGQDPQFLISFYEKMQSDKGSIPDRFSAQQFSDYHSELNMSSLELGDSALYFCASSWSPREGSGYTFGSGTRLTVV.